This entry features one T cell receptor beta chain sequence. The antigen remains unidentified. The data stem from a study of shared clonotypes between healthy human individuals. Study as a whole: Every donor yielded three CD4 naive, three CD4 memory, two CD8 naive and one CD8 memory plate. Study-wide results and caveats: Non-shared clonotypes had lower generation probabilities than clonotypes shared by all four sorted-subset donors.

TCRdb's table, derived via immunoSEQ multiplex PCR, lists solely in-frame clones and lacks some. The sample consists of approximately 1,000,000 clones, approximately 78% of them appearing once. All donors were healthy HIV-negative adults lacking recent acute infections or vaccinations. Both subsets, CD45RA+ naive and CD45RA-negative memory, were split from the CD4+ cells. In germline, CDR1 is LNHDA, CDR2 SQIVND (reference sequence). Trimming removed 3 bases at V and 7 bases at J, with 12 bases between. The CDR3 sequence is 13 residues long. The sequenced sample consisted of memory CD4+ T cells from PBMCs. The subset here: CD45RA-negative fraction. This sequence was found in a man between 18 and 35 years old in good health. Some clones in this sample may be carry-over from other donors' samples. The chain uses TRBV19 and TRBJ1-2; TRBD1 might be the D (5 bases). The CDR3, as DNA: TGTGCCAGTAGTATCAGGGAAGGACTTGGCTACACCTTC. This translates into CASSIREGLGYTF.